The rows below give T cell receptor beta chains drawn from one sample of a study of identical twins. TCRdb passed the 5' RACE reads through MiXCR, listing each CDR3 protein once. This sample carries hundreds of thousands of distinct CDR3 sequences, approximately 13% of them seen once, and the ten largest clones take approximately 7.6%. The same specimen was also included in a second study, on yellow fever vaccine responses in identical twins.

Specimen: CD8+ T cells sorted from blood. These receptors came from a woman aged 18-29 years in good health. CDR3s leave out the opening cysteine and the closing phenylalanine or tryptophan. Fields, in order: J gene, V gene, clone size, CDR3 protein. For some rows the clone size is stated as once, few or many, or as a class when expanded; others skip it.

J: TRBJ1-2; V: TRBV18; size: -; CDR3: ASSPPSTGGDGYT
J: TRBJ2-7; V: TRBV7-9; size: many; CDR3: ASSGTSVYEQY
J: TRBJ2-1; V: TRBV24-1; size: many; CDR3: ATSESRDRGLNEQF
J: TRBJ2-5; V: TRBV10-3; size: few; CDR3: AISEPGSPETQY
J: TRBJ1-5; V: TRBV6-5; size: few; CDR3: ASSYSGQSNQPQH
J: TRBJ2-1; V: TRBV15; size: -; CDR3: ATSPRGTPAYNEQF
J: TRBJ2-1; V: TRBV2; size: many; CDR3: ASSVRLTGDEQF
J: TRBJ1-1; V: TRBV10-3; size: -; CDR3: AIRENTEAF
J: TRBJ1-1; V: TRBV6-1; size: few; CDR3: ASSPGPAENTEAF
J: TRBJ1-2; V: TRBV2; size: -; CDR3: ASSEEVANYGYT
J: TRBJ1-1; V: TRBV15; size: -; CDR3: ATSSPLLGTAVNTEAF
J: TRBJ2-5; V: TRBV24-1; size: -; CDR3: ATSDSGTGPAETQY
J: TRBJ1-4; V: TRBV12-3/TRBV12-4; size: few; CDR3: ASSADGYNEKLF
J: TRBJ2-1; V: TRBV3-1; size: -; CDR3: ASSQYPAQGVVDEQF
J: TRBJ2-3; V: TRBV11-2; size: -; CDR3: ASSFRGKDTDTQY
J: TRBJ2-3; V: TRBV7-9; size: few; CDR3: ASSLAGGGQDTQY
J: TRBJ2-3; V: TRBV20-1; size: few; CDR3: SAWKYDADTQY
J: TRBJ1-2; V: TRBV4-1; size: few; CDR3: ASSQLKEGQRLNYGYT
J: TRBJ1-1; V: TRBV7-9; size: many; CDR3: ASSSAQGRNTEAF
J: TRBJ2-3; V: TRBV10-3; size: -; CDR3: AISGPGEDTQY
J: TRBJ2-1; V: TRBV28; size: many; CDR3: ASTLIPSGYNEQF
J: TRBJ2-7; V: TRBV2; size: few; CDR3: ASSGGQRWEQY
J: TRBJ2-1; V: TRBV4-1; size: many; CDR3: ASSPPGGSRDRYNEQF
J: TRBJ1-1; V: TRBV4-1; size: few; CDR3: ASKGEGMNTEAF
J: TRBJ2-3; V: TRBV25-1; size: few; CDR3: ASSASGINQDTQY
J: TRBJ2-1; V: TRBV20-1; size: -; CDR3: SAEELAKSSYNEQF
J: TRBJ2-1; V: TRBV3-1; size: few; CDR3: ASSQEGTGSYNEQF
J: TRBJ2-7; V: TRBV7-9; size: many; CDR3: ASSSGTADTYEQY
J: TRBJ2-1; V: TRBV12-3/TRBV12-4; size: few; CDR3: ASSLEELANEQF
J: TRBJ2-2; V: TRBV9; size: -; CDR3: ASGGGNTGELF
J: TRBJ1-1; V: TRBV28; size: few; CDR3: ASSFEGTTEAF
J: TRBJ2-1; V: TRBV29-1; size: -; CDR3: SVVFLASYNEQF
J: TRBJ2-5; V: TRBV2; size: -; CDR3: ASSAATGGQETQY
J: TRBJ1-5; V: TRBV5-5; size: few; CDR3: ASSGAYSNQPQH
J: TRBJ2-7; V: TRBV7-9; size: few; CDR3: ASTRGQQQY
J: TRBJ2-1; V: TRBV7-9; size: many; CDR3: ASSRRDLPYNEQF
J: TRBJ2-2; V: TRBV25-1; size: few; CDR3: ASSGSAGGELF
J: TRBJ2-4; V: TRBV20-1; size: -; CDR3: SARGGWASGGPLAKNIQY
J: TRBJ2-2; V: TRBV6-5; size: -; CDR3: ASSYVGTIFTGELF
J: TRBJ2-2; V: TRBV15; size: -; CDR3: ATSQGLAGRTSTGELF
J: TRBJ2-1; V: TRBV4-2; size: -; CDR3: ASSQEAGPLFQSSYNEQF
J: TRBJ2-3; V: TRBV11-2; size: -; CDR3: ASSLDSGGSTDTQY
J: TRBJ2-7; V: TRBV9; size: -; CDR3: ASSSTGESSYEQY
J: TRBJ1-6; V: TRBV20-1; size: many; CDR3: SAREDYYNSPLH
J: TRBJ2-1; V: TRBV5-1; size: many; CDR3: ASSLTQSSYNEQF
J: TRBJ2-1; V: TRBV4-1; size: few; CDR3: ASSQEGGGRDEQF
J: TRBJ1-1; V: TRBV21-1; size: few; CDR3: ASSKGGRTNTEAF
J: TRBJ2-1; V: TRBV4-1; size: -; CDR3: ASGATVYNEQF
J: TRBJ2-1; V: TRBV20-1; size: few; CDR3: SAQGYFRDNEQF
J: TRBJ1-5; V: TRBV4-1; size: few; CDR3: ASSQGSGGISNQPQH
J: TRBJ1-6; V: TRBV12-3/TRBV12-4; size: -; CDR3: ASSFGTATSPLH
J: TRBJ1-6; V: TRBV7-9; size: -; CDR3: ASSLGQGDYNSPLH